This paragraph reports one T cell receptor (beta chain). Its antigen is as yet unknown. Trimming took 0 bases from V and 3 from J, leaving 12 bases between them. Per the germline V gene, CDR1 is SGHRS and CDR2 is YFSETQ. This CDR3 is 15 amino acids long. This sample is part of a study of cytomegalovirus exposure and HLA in healthy donors. In the study overall: The roughly 100 million unique TCR beta sequences, from about 179 million T cells, were found by an earlier analysis.

Study findings and constraints: Among TCR beta chains of equal frequency, HLA-associated ones were more clonally expanded in a later analysis. TCR beta sequences reportedly predicted most subjects' HLA-A and HLA-B alleles accurately.

With 60 Vbeta and 13 Jbeta primers, the PCR was carried out. Sequencing was performed with immunoSEQ multiplex PCR; in TCRdb, only in-frame clones are kept and a portion is missing. The sample contains fewer than 250,000 clones, roughly 80% of which appear only once. The sequence was collected from a woman between 18 and 30 years old in good health and CMV-seronegative. Specimen: PBMCs. V is TRBV5-1 and J is TRBJ1-1; D gene unclear. DNA for the CDR3: TGCGCCAGCAGCTTGGCGGGGAAGACGGACACTGAAGCTTTCTTT. This encodes CASSLAGKTDTEAFF.